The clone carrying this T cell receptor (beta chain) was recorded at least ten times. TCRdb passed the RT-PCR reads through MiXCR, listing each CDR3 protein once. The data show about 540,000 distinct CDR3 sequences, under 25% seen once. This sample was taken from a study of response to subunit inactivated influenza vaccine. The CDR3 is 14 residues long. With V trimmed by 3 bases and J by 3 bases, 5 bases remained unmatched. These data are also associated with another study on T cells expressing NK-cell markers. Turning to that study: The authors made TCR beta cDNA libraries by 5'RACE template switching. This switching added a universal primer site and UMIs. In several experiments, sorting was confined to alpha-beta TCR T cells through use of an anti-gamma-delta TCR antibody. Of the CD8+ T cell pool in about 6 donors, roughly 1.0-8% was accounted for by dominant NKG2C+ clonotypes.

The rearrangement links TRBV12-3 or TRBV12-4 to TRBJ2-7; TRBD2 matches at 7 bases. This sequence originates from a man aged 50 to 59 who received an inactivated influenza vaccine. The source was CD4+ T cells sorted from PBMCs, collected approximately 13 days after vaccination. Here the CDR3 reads CASSFSSGFYEQYF. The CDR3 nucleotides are TGTGCCAGCAGTTTCTCTAGCGGTTTCTACGAGCAGTACTTC.